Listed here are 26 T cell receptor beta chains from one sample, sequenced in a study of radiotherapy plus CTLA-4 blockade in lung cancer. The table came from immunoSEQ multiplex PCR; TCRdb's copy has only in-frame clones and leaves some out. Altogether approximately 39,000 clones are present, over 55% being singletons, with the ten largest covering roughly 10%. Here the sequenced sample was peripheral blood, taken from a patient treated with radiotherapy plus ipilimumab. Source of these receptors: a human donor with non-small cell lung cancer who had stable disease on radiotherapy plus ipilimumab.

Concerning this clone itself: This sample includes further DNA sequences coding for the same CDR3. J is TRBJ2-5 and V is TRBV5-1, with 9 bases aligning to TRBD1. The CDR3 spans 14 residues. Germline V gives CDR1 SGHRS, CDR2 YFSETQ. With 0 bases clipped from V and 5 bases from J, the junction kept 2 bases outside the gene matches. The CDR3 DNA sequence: TGCGCCAGCAGCTTGGACGGACAGGGGGAGACCCAGTACTTC. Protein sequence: CASSLDGQGETQYF.

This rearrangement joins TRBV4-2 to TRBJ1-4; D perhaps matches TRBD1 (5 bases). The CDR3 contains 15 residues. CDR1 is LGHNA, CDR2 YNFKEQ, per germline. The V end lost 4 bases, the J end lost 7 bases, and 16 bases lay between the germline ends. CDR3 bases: TGTGCCAGCAGCCCACTCAGGGAGGGAGGTGAAAAACTGTTTTTT. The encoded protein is CASSPLREGGEKLFF.

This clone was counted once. As DNA, the CDR3 is TGTGCCAGCAGCCGGGGGGGCCCGCAAGAGACCCAGTACTTC. Amino acids: CASSRGGPQETQYF. The chain combines TRBV7-3 with TRBJ2-5, with TRBD2 matching over 8 bases. The CDR3 consists of 14 residues. The junction had 4 bases not matched to a gene; V was cut back by 5 bases and J by 2 bases. Germline CDR1 reads SGHTA; CDR2 reads FQGTGA. The whole variable domain, filled in from reference TRBV7-3 and TRBJ2-5, reads GAGVSQTPSNKVTEKGKYVELRCDPISGHTALYWYRQSLGQGPEFLIYFQGTGAADDSGLPNDRFFAVRPEGSVSTLKIQRTERGDSAVYLCASSRGGPQETQYFGPGTRLLVL.

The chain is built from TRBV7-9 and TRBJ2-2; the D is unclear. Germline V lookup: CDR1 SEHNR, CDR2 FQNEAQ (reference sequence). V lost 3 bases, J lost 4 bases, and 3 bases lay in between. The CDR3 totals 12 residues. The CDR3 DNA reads TGTGCCAGCAGCTTCGTCACCGGGGAGCTGTTTTTT. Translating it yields CASSFVTGELFF.

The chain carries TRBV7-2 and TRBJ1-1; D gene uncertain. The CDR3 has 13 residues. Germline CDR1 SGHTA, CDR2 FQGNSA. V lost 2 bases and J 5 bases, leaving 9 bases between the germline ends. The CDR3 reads CASSLIPGTEAFF. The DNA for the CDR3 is TGTGCCAGCAGCTTAATCCCGGGAACTGAAGCTTTCTTT.

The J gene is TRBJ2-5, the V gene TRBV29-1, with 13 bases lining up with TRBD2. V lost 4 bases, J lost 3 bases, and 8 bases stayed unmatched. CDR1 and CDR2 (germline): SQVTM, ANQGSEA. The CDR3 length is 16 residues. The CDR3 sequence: CSVVTWTSGGEETQYF. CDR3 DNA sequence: TGCAGCGTTGTAACTTGGACTAGCGGGGGCGAAGAGACCCAGTACTTC.

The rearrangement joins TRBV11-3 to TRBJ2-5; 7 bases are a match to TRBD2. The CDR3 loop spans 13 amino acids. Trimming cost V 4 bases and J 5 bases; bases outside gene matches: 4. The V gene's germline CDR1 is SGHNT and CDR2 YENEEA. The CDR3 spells CASSSGGRETQYF. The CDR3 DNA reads TGTGCCAGCAGCTCGGGGGGACGGGAGACCCAGTACTTC.

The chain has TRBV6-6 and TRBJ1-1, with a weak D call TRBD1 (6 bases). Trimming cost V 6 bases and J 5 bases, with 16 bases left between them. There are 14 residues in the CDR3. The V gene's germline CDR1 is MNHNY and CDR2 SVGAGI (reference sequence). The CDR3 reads CASSETGGRTEAFF. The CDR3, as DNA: TGTGCCAGCAGCGAGACAGGCGGGAGAACTGAAGCTTTCTTT.

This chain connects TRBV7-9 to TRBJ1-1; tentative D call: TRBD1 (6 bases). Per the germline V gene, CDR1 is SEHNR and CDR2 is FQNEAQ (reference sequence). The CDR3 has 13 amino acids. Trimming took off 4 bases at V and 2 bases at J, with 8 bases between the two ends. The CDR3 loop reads CASSSDSNTEAFF. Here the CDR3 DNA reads TGTGCCAGCAGCTCGGACAGCAACACTGAAGCTTTCTTT.

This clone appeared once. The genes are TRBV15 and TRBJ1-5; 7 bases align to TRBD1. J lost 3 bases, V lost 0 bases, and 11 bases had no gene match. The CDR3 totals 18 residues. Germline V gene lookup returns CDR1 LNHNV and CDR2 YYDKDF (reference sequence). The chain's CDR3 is CATSRERGPTGANQPQHF. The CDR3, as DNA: TGTGCCACCAGCAGAGAAAGGGGGCCGACAGGCGCCAATCAGCCCCAGCATTTT.

DNA of the CDR3: TGCAGTGCCGCCATCGAGAACGAGCAGTACTTC. Protein: CSAAIENEQYF. The rearrangement links TRBV20-1 to TRBJ2-7; D not resolved. Per germline, CDR1 DFQATT and CDR2 SNEGSKA (reference sequence). This CDR3 is 11 amino acids long. V lost 6 bases and J 5 bases, leaving 11 bases between the germline ends.

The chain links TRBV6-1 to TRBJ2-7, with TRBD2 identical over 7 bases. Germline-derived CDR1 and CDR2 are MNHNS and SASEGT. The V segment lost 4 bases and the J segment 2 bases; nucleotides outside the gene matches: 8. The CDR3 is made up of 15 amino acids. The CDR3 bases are TGTGCCAGCAGTGTCGGAGGGCGGGGGACCTACGAGCAGTACTTC. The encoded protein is CASSVGGRGTYEQYF.

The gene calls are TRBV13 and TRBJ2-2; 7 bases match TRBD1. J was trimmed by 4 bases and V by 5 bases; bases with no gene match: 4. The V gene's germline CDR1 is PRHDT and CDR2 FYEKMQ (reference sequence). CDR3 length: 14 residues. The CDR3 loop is CASSRGRSTGELFF. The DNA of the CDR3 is TGTGCCAGCAGCAGGGGGCGCAGCACCGGGGAGCTGTTTTTT.

The CDR3 region is CASSQWTSGPTDTQYF. CDR3 bases: TGTGCCAGCAGCCAATGGACTAGCGGGCCGACAGATACGCAGTATTTT. The chain uses TRBV7-9 and TRBJ2-3; 11 positions agree with TRBD2. V gave up 5 bases and J gave up 3 bases; unmatched junction bases: 7. Germline V gives CDR1 SEHNR, CDR2 FQNEAQ (reference sequence). The CDR3 totals 16 residues. The whole variable domain, filled in from reference TRBV7-9 and TRBJ2-3, reads DTGVSQNPRHKITKRGQNVTFRCDPISEHNRLYWYRQTLGQGPEFLTYFQNEAQLEKSRLLSDRFSAERPKGSFSTLEIQRTEQGDSAMYLCASSQWTSGPTDTQYFGPGTRLTVL.

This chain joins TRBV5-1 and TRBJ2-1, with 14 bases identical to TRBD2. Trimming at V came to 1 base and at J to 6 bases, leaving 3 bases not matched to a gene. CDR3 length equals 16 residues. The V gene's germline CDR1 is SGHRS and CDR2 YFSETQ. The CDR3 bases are TGCGCCAGCAGCTTGTTGGGGACTAGCGGGGGCAATGAGCAGTTCTTC. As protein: CASSLLGTSGGNEQFF.

Here the CDR3 reads CASSGQGLTDTQYF. Written as DNA, the CDR3 is TGTGCCAGCAGCGGACAGGGACTCACAGATACGCAGTATTTT. The chain has TRBV2 and TRBJ2-3; 8 bases are a match to TRBD1. This CDR3 is 14 amino acids long. Trimming took 6 bases from V and 2 from J; bases not matched to a gene: 4. Germline values: CDR1 SNHLY, CDR2 FYNNEI.

The CDR3 spells CASSLAWWGAYNEQFF. The CDR3 DNA follows: TGCGCCAGCAGCTTGGCTTGGTGGGGGGCCTACAATGAGCAGTTCTTC. V and J are TRBV5-1 and TRBJ2-1, with D possibly matching TRBD2 (6 bases). This CDR3 contains 16 residues. Trimming cost V 0 bases and J 2 bases, with 12 bases left between them. Germline CDR1 SGHRS, CDR2 YFSETQ.

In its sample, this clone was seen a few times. CDR3 in DNA: TGTGCCAGCTCACCACCGACAGGGAATGCGGAGACCCAGTACTTC. It is translated as CASSPPTGNAETQYF. This chain links TRBV18 with TRBJ2-5; 7 bases map to TRBD1. Germline CDR1 KGHSH, CDR2 LQKENI. The CDR3 runs to 15 residues. V lost 0 bases, J lost 5 bases, and 6 bases stayed unmatched.

This chain's CDR3 is CSVISDRGTEAFF. CDR3 DNA: TGCAGCGTTATTAGTGACAGAGGCACTGAAGCTTTCTTT. The chain uses TRBV29-1 and TRBJ1-1; the D gene is possibly TRBD1 (5 bases). Germline V gives CDR1 SQVTM, CDR2 ANQGSEA. This CDR3 region has 13 residues. V was trimmed by 5 bases and J by 4 bases, leaving 14 bases between them.

CDR3 sequence reads: CASALQGSNTGELFF. CDR3 in DNA: TGTGCTAGTGCCCTACAGGGCAGTAACACCGGGGAGCTGTTTTTT. The J gene is TRBJ2-2, the V gene TRBV12-5, with D tentatively TRBD1 (6 bases). CDR3 length equals 15 residues. V lost 7 bases and J lost 2, with 14 bases in between. Germline assignment: CDR1 LGHNT and CDR2 FRNRAP. Filled out from reference TRBV12-5 and TRBJ2-2, the complete variable domain reads DARVTQTPRHKVTEMGQEVTMRCQPILGHNTVFWYRQTMMQGLELLAYFRNRAPLDDSGMPKDRFSAEMPDATLATLKIQPSEPRDSAVYFCASALQGSNTGELFFGEGSRLTVL.

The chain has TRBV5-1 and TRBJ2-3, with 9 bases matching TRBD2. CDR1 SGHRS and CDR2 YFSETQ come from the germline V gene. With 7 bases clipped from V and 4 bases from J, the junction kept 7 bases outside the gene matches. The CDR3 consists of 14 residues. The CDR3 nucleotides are TGCGCCAGCTCCAGGACTAGCGTCCCAGATACGCAGTATTTT. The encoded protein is CASSRTSVPDTQYF.

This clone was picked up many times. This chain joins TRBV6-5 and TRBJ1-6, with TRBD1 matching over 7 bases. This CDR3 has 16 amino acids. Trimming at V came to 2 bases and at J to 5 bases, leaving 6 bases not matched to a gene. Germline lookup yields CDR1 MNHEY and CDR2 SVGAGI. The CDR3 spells CASSYGRQGNNSPLHF. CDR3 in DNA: TGTGCCAGCAGTTACGGACGACAGGGCAATAATTCACCCCTCCACTTT.

The CDR3 region has the DNA TGTGCCAGCAGCGTAGGTGGGGACAGGGTAGAGACCCAGTACTTC. This sequence encodes CASSVGGDRVETQYF. This rearrangement joins TRBV9 to TRBJ2-5; TRBD1 matches at 9 bases. Losses at the gene ends were 0 bases for V and 4 bases for J; bases not matched to a gene: 4. The CDR3 length is 15 residues. Per the germline V gene, CDR1 is SGDLS and CDR2 is YYNGEE.

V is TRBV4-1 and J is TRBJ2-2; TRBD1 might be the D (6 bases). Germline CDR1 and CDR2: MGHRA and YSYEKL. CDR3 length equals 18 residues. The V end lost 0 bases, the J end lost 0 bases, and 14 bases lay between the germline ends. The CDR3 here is CASSQDDPGTSNTGELFF. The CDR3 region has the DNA TGCGCCAGCAGCCAAGACGACCCCGGGACATCGAACACCGGGGAGCTGTTTTTT.

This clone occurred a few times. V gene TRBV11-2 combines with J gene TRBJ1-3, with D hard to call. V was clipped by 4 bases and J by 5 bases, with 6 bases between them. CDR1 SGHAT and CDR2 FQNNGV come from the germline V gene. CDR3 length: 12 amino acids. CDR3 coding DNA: TGTGCCAGCAGCTCCGGTAGAAACACCATATATTTT. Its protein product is CASSSGRNTIYF.

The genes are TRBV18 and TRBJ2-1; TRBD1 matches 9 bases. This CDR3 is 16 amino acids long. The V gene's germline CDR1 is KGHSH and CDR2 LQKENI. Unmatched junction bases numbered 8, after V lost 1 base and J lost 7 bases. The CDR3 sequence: CASSPLGTGTANEQFF. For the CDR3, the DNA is TGTGCCAGCTCACCACTGGGGACAGGGACAGCGAATGAGCAGTTCTTC.